This T cell receptor beta chain was captured by sequencing in a study of TIL therapy for anti-PD-1-resistant metastatic lung cancer. Across the whole study: Four tumors were EGFR-mutant and two were ALK-rearranged. Study observations and caveats: Infused TIL clonotypes partially replaced the baseline blood repertoire, then decayed over months.

From germline, CDR1 is GTSNPN and CDR2 SVGIG (reference sequence). The CDR3 runs 19 residues. J lost 3 bases, V lost 0 bases, and 16 bases had no gene match. Time point defined: pre-treatment sample, taken before nivolumab and TIL therapy. Remarks on this clone: What it binds is not known.

This was the immunoSEQ v3 assay. TCRdb's table, derived via immunoSEQ multiplex PCR, lists solely in-frame clones and lacks some. Of about 47,000 clones in the sample, 80% to 90% are singletons; the top ten hold 4% to 6%. The sequence was collected from a person aged 25 to 79 with non-small cell lung cancer. The sequencing here drew on blood, taken at baseline. This chain connects TRBV30 to TRBJ2-3, with 9 bases fitting TRBD2. This CDR3 is CAWSVLLLGGGGETDTQYF. CDR3 nucleotides: TGTGCCTGGAGTGTACTCCTCCTGGGTGGCGGGGGGGAGACAGATACGCAGTATTTT.